This entry concerns a single T cell receptor (beta chain). Original handling: By means of reference gene primer amplification, nucleated cell counts were estimated. Sequenced by immunoSEQ multiplex PCR; TCRdb stores in-frame clones only, minus some. V and J calls plus clone size are reproduced from that table; the DNA served to infer D and trimming. The sample contains 180,000 or so clones, 70% to 90% of which appear only once. This specimen comes from a study of blood T cell repertoires in COVID-19. Across the whole study: The samples span acute and convalescent COVID-19 from the United States, Italy and Spain. Sample material is recorded as cDNA or gDNA derived from T cells, B-cell-depleted T cells, or PBMCs.

Trimming took 6 bases from V and 11 from J, leaving 16 bases between them. This CDR3 contains 12 residues. The gene calls are TRBV12-3 or TRBV12-4 and TRBJ1-1; maybe TRBD1 (6 bases). The sequenced sample consisted of peripheral blood. This clonotype was obtained from a human donor with active or convalescent COVID-19. The donor label of this sample is uncertain. The CDR3 DNA sequence: TGTGCCAGCAGCAAGGGCAGGGGTGCGGCTTTCTTT. Protein sequence: CASSKGRGAAFF.